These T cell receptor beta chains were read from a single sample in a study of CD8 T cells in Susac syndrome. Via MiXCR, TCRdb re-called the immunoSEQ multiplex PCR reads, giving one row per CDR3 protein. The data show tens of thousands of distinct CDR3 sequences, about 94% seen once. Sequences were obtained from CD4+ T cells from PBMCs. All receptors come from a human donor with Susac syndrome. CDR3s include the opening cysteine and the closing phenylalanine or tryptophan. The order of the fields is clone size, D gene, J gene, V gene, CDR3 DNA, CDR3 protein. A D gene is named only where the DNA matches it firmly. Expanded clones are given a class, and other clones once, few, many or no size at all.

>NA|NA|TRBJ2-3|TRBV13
TGTGCCAGCAGCTTAGGCTCTAGCGATACGCAGTATTTT
CASSLGSSDTQYF
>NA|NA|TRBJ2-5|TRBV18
TGTGCCAGCTCCCGTTCGTACCAAGAGACCCAGTACTTC
CASSRSYQETQYF
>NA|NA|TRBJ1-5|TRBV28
TGTGCCAGCAGACAGGGACTCTATAGCAATCAGCCCCAGCATTTT
CASRQGLYSNQPQHF
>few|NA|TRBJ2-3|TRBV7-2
TGTGCCAGCAGCCCTAGAGGTCTTAGCACAGATACGCAGTATTTT
CASSPRGLSTDTQYF
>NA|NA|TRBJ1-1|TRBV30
TGTGCCTGGAGTCTCCGACAGGTGGACGTCACTGAAGCTTTCTTT
CAWSLRQVDVTEAFF
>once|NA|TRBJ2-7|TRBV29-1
TGCAGCGTGGGGTATTCGTACGAGCAGTACTTC
CSVGYSYEQYF
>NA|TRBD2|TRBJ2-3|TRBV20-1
TGCAGTGCCAACGGGGCGGGGGGCCGCACAGATACGCAGTATTTT
CSANGAGGRTDTQYF
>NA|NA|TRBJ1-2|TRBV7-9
TGTGCCAGCAGCCTCTTTCCTGAAACCTATGGCTACACCTTC
CASSLFPETYGYTF
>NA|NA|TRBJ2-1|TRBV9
TGTGCCAGCAGCGTAGAACCAGGGCCCTACAATGAGCAGTTCTTC
CASSVEPGPYNEQFF
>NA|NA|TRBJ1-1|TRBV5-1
TGCGCCAGCAGCCCCGAGAGGGTAAGGACTGAAGCTTTCTTT
CASSPERVRTEAFF
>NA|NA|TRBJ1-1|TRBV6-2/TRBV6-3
TGTGCCAGCAGTTACTCGGGGCGGTGGACTGAAGCTTTCTTT
CASSYSGRWTEAFF
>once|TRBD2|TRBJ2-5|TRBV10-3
TGTGCCATCAGCGGACTAGCGGGAAGTGAAGAGACCCAGTACTTC
CAISGLAGSEETQYF
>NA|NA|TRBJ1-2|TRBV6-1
TGTGCCAGCAGTGAAATTTCGGCGGCCTATGGCTACACCTTC
CASSEISAAYGYTF
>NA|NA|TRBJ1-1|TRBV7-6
TGTGCCAGCAGCTCCTACCTTCCGGGGGGGGACACTGAAGCTTTCTTT
CASSSYLPGGDTEAFF
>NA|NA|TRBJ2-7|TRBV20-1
TGCAGTGCAAACGACGGGGGCTACGAGCAGTACTTC
CSANDGGYEQYF
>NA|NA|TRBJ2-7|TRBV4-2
TGTGCCAGCAGCCAAGGATCGGGGGACACTTCATACGAGCAGTACTTC
CASSQGSGDTSYEQYF
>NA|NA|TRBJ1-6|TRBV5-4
TGTGCCAGCAGCTTGAAACAGGTCCATTCACCCCTCCACTTT
CASSLKQVHSPLHF
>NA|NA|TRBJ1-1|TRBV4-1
TGCGCCAGCAGCCAAGACAGATCTCGAGCTTTCTTT
CASSQDRSRAFF
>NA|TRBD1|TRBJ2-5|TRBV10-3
TGTGCCATCAGTGGAGGGACAGGGGGCTCAGAGACCCAGTACTTC
CAISGGTGGSETQYF
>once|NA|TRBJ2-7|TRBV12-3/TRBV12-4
TGTGCCAGCAGTTTGCTACAGGATTCCTACGAGCAGTACTTC
CASSLLQDSYEQYF